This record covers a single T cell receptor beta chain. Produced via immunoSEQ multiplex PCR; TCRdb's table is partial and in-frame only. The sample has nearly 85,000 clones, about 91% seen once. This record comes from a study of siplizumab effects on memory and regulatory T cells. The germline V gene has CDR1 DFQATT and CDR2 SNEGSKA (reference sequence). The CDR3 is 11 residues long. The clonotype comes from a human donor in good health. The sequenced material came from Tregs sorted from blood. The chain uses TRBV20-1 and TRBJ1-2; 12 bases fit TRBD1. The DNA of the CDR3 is TGCAGCGGGACAGGGGGCACGGGCTACACCTTC. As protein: CSGTGGTGYTF.